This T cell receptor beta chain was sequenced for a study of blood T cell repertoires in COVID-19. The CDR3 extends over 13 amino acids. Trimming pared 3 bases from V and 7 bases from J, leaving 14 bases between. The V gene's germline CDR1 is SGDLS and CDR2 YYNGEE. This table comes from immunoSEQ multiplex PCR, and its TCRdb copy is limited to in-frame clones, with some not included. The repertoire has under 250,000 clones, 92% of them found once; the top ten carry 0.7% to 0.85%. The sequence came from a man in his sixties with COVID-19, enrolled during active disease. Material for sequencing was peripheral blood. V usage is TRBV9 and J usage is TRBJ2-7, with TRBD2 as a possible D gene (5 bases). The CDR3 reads CASSASPRGEQYF. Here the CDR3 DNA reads TGTGCCAGCAGCGCCAGTCCACGCGGGGAGCAGTACTTC.